The 14 T cell receptor beta chains presented below share a single source sample, sequenced in a study of blood T cells in healthy people across ages. Primed by a sample-barcoded 5' primer and a J-beta primer mix, a second PCR proceeded for roughly 6 to 12 cycles. TCRdb recomputed calls from the 5' RACE reads with MiXCR, one row per CDR3 protein. Counted here are some 790,000 distinct CDR3 sequences, more than 25% occurring once; the ten biggest clones make up 17%. Sequences were obtained from blood. The source is a woman aged 80 or over in good health.

This chain uses TRBV6-5 with TRBJ2-5; D may be TRBD2 (7 bases). The better agreement between TRBJ2-7 and the DNA end casts doubt on the J call. There are 15 residues in the CDR3. Germline-derived CDR1 and CDR2 are MNHEY and SVGAGI. CDR3 sequence (DNA): TGTGCCAGCAGTTACTCGACCAGGGGAGGGTACGAGCAGTACTTC. It is translated as CASSYSTRGGYEQYF.

This clonotype has a count of ten or more. The rearrangement joins TRBV7-9 to TRBJ2-1; 7 bases are a match to TRBD1. Germline CDR1 and CDR2: SEHNR and FQNEAQ (reference sequence). The CDR3 has 13 residues. After removal of 3 bases from V and 6 bases from J, the junction contained 2 bases not matched to a gene. The CDR3: CASSLGQFNEQFF. In nucleotides, the CDR3 is TGTGCCAGCAGCTTGGGACAGTTCAATGAGCAGTTCTTC.

Of note for this clonotype: A read error is possible here, since a much larger clone lies one base away. The genes are TRBV7-9 and TRBJ1-4; TRBD1 matches 9 bases. The CDR3 is 14 amino acids. Germline values: CDR1 SEHNR, CDR2 FQNEAQ (reference sequence). The CDR3 here is CASSWDRVDEKPFF. CDR3 in DNA: TGTGCCAGCAGCTGGGACAGGGTGGATGAAAAACCGTTTTTT.

The chain has TRBV18 and TRBJ1-1; D is undetermined. V was shortened by 4 bases and J by 1 base, with 10 bases between the two germline ends. Germline values: CDR1 KGHSH, CDR2 LQKENI. The CDR3 is 14 amino acids. Here the CDR3 reads CASSRGAGNTEAFF. The DNA for the CDR3 is TGTGCCAGCTCACGAGGCGCGGGGAACACTGAAGCTTTCTTT. The complete variable domain, with remaining parts taken from reference TRBV18 and TRBJ1-1, reads NAGVMQNPRHLVRRRGQEARLRCSPMKGHSHVYWYRQLPEEGLKFMVYLQKENIIDESGMPKERFSAEFPKEGPSILRIQQVVRGDSAAYFCASSRGAGNTEAFFGQGTRLTVV.

This clonotype was seen at least ten times. The chain is built from TRBV4-3 and TRBJ2-5; either TRBD1 or TRBD2 may fit D (6 bases each). Trimming took 0 bases from V and 0 from J, leaving 20 bases between them. There are 19 residues in the CDR3. CDR1 is LGHNA and CDR2 is YSLEER in the germline V gene. CDR3 region: CASSQDRGVGISYQETQYF. CDR3 sequence (DNA): TGCGCCAGCAGCCAAGATAGGGGGGTGGGGATATCCTACCAAGAGACCCAGTACTTC.

This clonotype has a handful of counts. A much larger clonotype is one base distant, so this may be a read error. V usage is TRBV24-1 and J usage is TRBJ1-2, with D maybe TRBD1 (6 bases). Germline CDR1 reads KGHDR; CDR2 reads SFDVKD. The CDR3 length is 14 residues. CDR3 sequence: CAASDFETGYGYTF. The CDR3 DNA follows: TGTGCCGCCAGTGATTTTGAGACAGGATATGGCTACACCTTC.

V is TRBV7-2 and J is TRBJ2-5, with 11 bases identical to TRBD2. The V and J ends lost 5 bases and 5 bases, in that order; junction bases with no gene match: 7. The CDR3 has 15 amino acids. Germline V lookup: CDR1 SGHTA, CDR2 FQGNSA. The CDR3 DNA is TGTGCCAGCAGCAGACTAGCGGGGCCTGGGGAGACCCAGTACTTC. Encoded protein: CASSRLAGPGETQYF.

This sequence joins TRBV6-5 and TRBJ2-1, with 11 bases matching TRBD2. V lost 10 bases to trimming and J lost 5 bases; unmatched junction nucleotides: 7. The germline CDR1 and CDR2 sequences are MNHEY and SVGAGI. The CDR3 totals 14 residues. CDR3: CANKPGLADNEQFF. In DNA form, the CDR3 reads TGTGCCAACAAGCCGGGACTAGCGGACAATGAGCAGTTCTTC.

There are many counts of this clonotype. This chain connects TRBV10-3 to TRBJ2-1; no clear D. The CDR3 is made up of 11 amino acids. The V gene's germline CDR1 is ENHRY and CDR2 SYGVKD. The ends were cut back, 6 bases at V and 7 bases at J, with 7 bases in the middle. The CDR3 DNA follows: TGTGCCATCAGCCCTGCGAATGAGCAGTTCTTC. It translates to CAISPANEQFF.

Comment on this clonotype: This may be a read error: a much more frequent sequence differs by one nucleotide. V and J are TRBV6-2 or TRBV6-3 and TRBJ1-5, with D hard to call. Per germline, CDR1 MNHEY and CDR2 SVGEGT. The CDR3 totals 14 residues. CDR3 coding DNA: TGTGCCAGCAGTTACTCCACGAGCAATCGGCCCCAGCATTTT. Translated: CASSYSTSNRPQHF.

This clonotype was seen more than once but under ten times. The chain is built from TRBV12-3 or TRBV12-4 and TRBJ2-1; the match to TRBD2 covers 9 bases. The CDR3 length is 14 residues. The trim removed 7 bases at V and 3 bases at J, leaving 4 bases unmatched. CDR3 nucleotides: TGTGCCAGCAAGTGGCGGGAGGGCTACAATGAGCAGTTCTTC. Translation: CASKWREGYNEQFF.

The rearrangement uses TRBV7-2 and TRBJ2-7; a weak D match, TRBD2 (5 bases). The CDR3 is 14 residues long. Germline CDR1 SGHTA, CDR2 FQGNSA. Trimming left V 8 bases short and J 0 bases short, with 14 bases between. CDR3 in amino acids: CASASDGLSYEQYF. The CDR3, as DNA: TGTGCCAGCGCCTCGGACGGACTCTCCTACGAGCAGTACTTC.

The rearrangement uses TRBV5-1 and TRBJ1-1; tentative D call: TRBD1 (5 bases). CDR1 and CDR2 (germline): SGHRS, YFSETQ. The V gene lost 0 bases and the J gene lost 1 base, with 7 bases spanning the gap. The CDR3 loop spans 14 amino acids. The CDR3 DNA follows: TGCGCCAGCAGCTTGGGACAGCAGAACACTGAAGCTTTCTTT. Protein product: CASSLGQQNTEAFF.

The chain couples TRBV27 to TRBJ1-6, with 8 bases fitting TRBD1. Germline V CDR1 and CDR2: MNHEY, SMNVEV (reference sequence). CDR3 length equals 15 residues. With 0 bases clipped from V and 9 bases from J, the junction kept 4 bases outside the gene matches. CDR3 nucleotide sequence: TGTGCCAGCAGTTTATCGGACAGGGCCAGTTCACCCCTCCACTTT. Amino acids: CASSLSDRASSPLHF.